The present TCR beta chain was sequenced within a study of CD8+CD57+ T cells in acquired aplastic anemia listed by TCRdb under 2018. Regarding the study in general: DNA extracted from sorted CD4+ and CD8+ cells had a mean of roughly 3 ug, with a range of roughly 0.18 to 27.4 ug. An average of roughly 9.8 million reads for CD4+ cells and roughly 12 million reads for CD8+ cells was obtained from healthy donor samples. What the authors observed across the whole study: Twenty-nine CD8+ CDR3 sequences were shared between patients and controls but appeared highly expressed in patients and within their immunodominant clones. Between patients and healthy controls, no significant difference in CD8+ Simpson's diversity was found (P=0.060).

Genomic DNA served as template for TCR beta VDJ combination and CDR3 sequence profiling. TCR repertoire sequencing was run on an Illumina HiSeq 2000. From the authors' description of their analysis: TRBV/TRBJ rearrangement plots, CDR3 size and DJ length profiles, and Simpson's diversity index were used to evaluate the repertoires. The immunodominant clone was defined as the most abundant DNA sequence in deep sequencing data. CDR3 amino acid sequences were checked for sharing across subjects and were also compared against the VDJdb database and published repertoires. The public reads were reanalyzed by TCRdb: fastp trimming at Q25, MiXCR alignment, in-frame beta chains only. Each CDR3 protein gets just one entry, which takes the most common genes and DNA from the rows behind it. The V and J calls reflect TCRdb's pipeline rather than the authors' work. Recorded for this sample are a few hundred thousand distinct CDR3 sequences; approximately 70% of them occurred a single time. The top ten hold under 5% of the sample.

From the germline V gene (reference sequence), CDR1 is LNHNV and CDR2 is YYDKDF. Trimming at the junction amounts to 5 bases on V and 2 bases on J, and the germline ends lie 13 bases apart. There are 14 amino acids in the CDR3, from cysteine to phenylalanine inclusive. Only the CDR3 DNA is retained, 42 bases long and in frame from the first base. This clonotype was picked up a small number of times. This receptor's antigen is unknown. There are no base qualities to consult, and no much larger clone falls within one base. The study deep-sequenced TCR repertoires of sorted CD4+ and CD8+ blood T cells from severe aplastic anemia patients and healthy subjects. Ficoll-Paque density gradient centrifugation was used to isolate peripheral blood mononuclear cells. CD4+ and CD8+ T cells were sorted by FACS or magnetic beads before DNA extraction.

The sequence came from a human donor in good health, serving as a control. The chain employs TRBV15 and TRBJ2-7; the D segment is perhaps TRBD1 or TRBD2, each sharing 5 matched bases. Input material: sorted CD4+, CD8+, or CD8+CD57+ T cells (not recorded which) from PBMCs. The CDR3 protein is CATSQWGIPYEQYF. The sequenced DNA is TGTGCCACCAGCCAGTGGGGGATACCCTACGAGCAGTACTTC.